The TCR beta chain described here comes from a study of blood T cell repertoires in COVID-19. Per the germline V gene, CDR1 is SGHRS and CDR2 is YFSETQ. The CDR3 has 15 amino acids. Trimming stripped 4 bases from V and 2 bases from J, with 15 bases between. Measured with immunoSEQ multiplex PCR; TCRdb has only the in-frame clones, and not every one. This sample has tens of thousands of clones, with about 91% found just once. Material for sequencing was peripheral blood. The chain recombines TRBV5-1 with TRBJ2-5; tentatively, D is TRBD2 (5 bases). This TCR derives from a human donor in a cohort sampled during active COVID-19. The CDR3 loop is CASSKLGGVQETQYF. CDR3 coding DNA: TGCGCCAGCAGCAAACTAGGCGGAGTACAAGAGACCCAGTACTTC.